This TCR beta chain was sequenced for a study of T cells after posttransplantation cyclophosphamide. Study-wide points: Donor CD8+ memory clones often dominated recipient blood repertoires at later times. Blood and skin or GI T cell repertoires showed limited TRB overlap.

Cells defined as naive were viable CD3+CD4+ or CD3+CD8+ and CCR7+CD45RA+CD45RO-CD95-CD27+CD28+. In the case of this clone: Its antigen is unidentified.

Libraries were prepared by immunoSEQ multiplex PCR; TCRdb keeps only in-frame clonotypes and omits some of them. Counted here are 20,000 to 25,000 clones, approximately 97% occurring once; the ten biggest clones make up roughly 0.13%. The sequence was obtained from a man aged 50 to 59 in good health, CMV-negative, and a related stem cell transplant donor. The sequenced material came from naive CD4+ T cells sorted from PBMCs.

The CDR3 here is CASQGARTQYF. DNA for the CDR3: TGTGCCAGCCAGGGGGCAAGGACCCAGTACTTC. The chain recombines TRBV19 with TRBJ2-5, with 8 bases identical to TRBD1. The CDR3 sequence is 11 residues long. With 9 bases clipped from V and 7 bases from J, the junction kept 4 bases outside the gene matches. CDR1 is LNHDA, CDR2 SQIVND, per germline (reference sequence).